What follows is one TCR beta chain and its context. It has no known antigen specificity. Base-call qualities are not available, and no considerably larger clone is one nucleotide away. This sample is part of a study of CD8 T cells in Susac syndrome (dated by TCRdb to between 2019 and 2020). For the study in its entirety: Among the sequenced Susac syndrome patients, six had clinically active disease and about eight were in clinical remission. At the time of blood withdrawal, Susac syndrome patients were either therapy-naive, taking corticosteroids (with some also receiving IVIg), or on IVIg alone. The study used repertoire sequencing to test whether antigen drove CD8+ T cell activation and differentiation in Susac syndrome. Summary of the overall study and its limitations: In the CD4+ T cell repertoire of Susac syndrome patients, clonal expansion was not detected. The number of individuals in the TCR sequencing and HLA analysis was recognized as being relatively small.

V is shortened by 3 bases, J by 7 bases, and the region joining them spans 6 bases. CDR1 and CDR2 were assigned from the germline V gene (reference sequence) as DFQATT and SNEGSKA. The CDR3 runs 11 residues from the cysteine to the phenylalanine. Only the CDR3 region is kept as DNA, spanning 33 bases read in frame from base 1. Peripheral blood CD8+ and CD4+ T cells from healthy donors, Susac syndrome patients and multiple sclerosis patients were profiled by high-throughput TCR beta sequencing. The Susac syndrome patients fulfilled recently defined diagnostic criteria for either definite or probable disease. Bulk CD8+ and CD4+ T cells were purified by magnetic negative isolation, while CD8+ TEMRA cells were enriched using FACS. Blood was collected in EDTA tubes and processed within 24 hours, with PBMCs isolated through density gradient centrifugation. PBMCs intended for TCR sequencing were cryopreserved in liquid nitrogen and thawed later in a water bath at 37 degrees C. Purity of sorted or isolated CD4+, CD8+ and CD8+ TEMRA cells was at least 90%.

RNA was extracted using the RNeasy kit, and roughly 0.5 to 1 microgram was reverse transcribed with random hexamers. The immunoSEQ multiplex PCR assay, which covers 54 Vbeta and 13 Jbeta segments, was used to amplify TCR beta CDR3 regions. PCR amplification bias was corrected by using a synthetic template baseline for primer optimization and computational correction. In the source study's methods: Reads were annotated to V, D and J genes according to IMGT and were analyzed with immunoSEQ Analyzer, with only productive sequences retained. To calculate clonality, Shannon entropy was normalized by log2 of the number of productive unique sequences and then subtracted from one. For each patient and control, public and private clones were evaluated within the 100 most prevalent clones. Clones were defined as Susac-specific if absent from the healthy and MS cohorts, from 1052 published viral clones and from other ImmuneACCESS disease sequences. TCRdb reprocessing: public reads trimmed at Q25 with fastp, clones called with MiXCR, in-frame beta chains kept. Rows matching on CDR3 protein sequence are summarized as one entry with the most common DNA and genes. TCRdb's processing, not the study's, gives the V and J calls here. The sample table shows 80,000 or so distinct CDR3 sequences, and approximately 94% are seen once. Of the sample, roughly 0.5% is held by the ten largest clones.

This clonotype was obtained from a human donor with Susac syndrome. The rearrangement combines TRBV20-1 with TRBJ2-2; possibly the D gene is TRBD2, per 5 matching bases. Material for sequencing was CD4+ T cells from PBMCs. In nucleotides, the sequence is TGCAGTGCTAGCCGGGACGGGGAGCTGTTTTTT. Its protein product is CSASRDGELFF.